These 23 T cell receptor beta chains share one sample of origin, sequenced in a study of T-cell memory formation after mild COVID-19. TCRdb recomputed calls from the 5' RACE reads with MiXCR, one row per CDR3 protein. The repertoire holds about 210,000 distinct CDR3 sequences, with 27% as singletons. The sample was PBMCs or a T cell subset sorted from them (not recorded which). The receptor source for this set is an adult woman who had mild COVID-19 (a few samples of this study predate the infection). Cell type and time point are not known.

This clonotype occurred a few times. The chain combines TRBV24-1 with TRBJ2-1; 7 bases are shared with TRBD1. The CDR3 has 15 amino acids. V was pared by 0 bases and J by 8 bases, with 6 bases of the junction left unmatched. Looked up from germline, CDR1 is KGHDR and CDR2 is SFDVKD. CDR3 region: CATSDLMGQSHEQFF. In DNA form, the CDR3 reads TGTGCCACCAGTGATTTGATGGGACAGTCCCATGAGCAGTTCTTC.

The sample holds many counts of this clonotype. V usage is TRBV4-3 and J usage is TRBJ2-7, with a tentative D call TRBD1 (6 bases). In germline, CDR1 is LGHNA, CDR2 YSLEER. This CDR3 contains 13 residues. Deletions cut 4 bases from V and 3 bases from J, with 10 bases between. The CDR3 protein is CASSRGQSYEQYF. In nucleotides, the CDR3 is TGCGCCAGCAGCCGCGGACAGAGCTACGAGCAGTACTTC.

V and J are TRBV6-2 or TRBV6-3 and TRBJ2-7, with TRBD1 matching 7 bases. CDR1 MNHEY and CDR2 SVGEGT come from the germline V gene. The CDR3 spans 15 residues. V was clipped by 5 bases and J by 2 bases; unmatched bases: 9. The CDR3 sequence: CASSPLRQGAYEQYF. CDR3 coding DNA: TGTGCCAGCAGTCCCCTACGACAGGGAGCCTACGAGCAGTACTTC.

The chain joins TRBV2 to TRBJ1-5, with 8 bases matching TRBD1. This CDR3 spans 15 amino acids. V shed 1 base, J shed 7 bases, and the junction held 6 bases outside the gene matches. Germline loops: CDR1 SNHLY, CDR2 FYNNEI. The CDR3 loop reads CASSEGYTGGQPQHF. The CDR3 coding sequence is TGTGCCAGCAGTGAAGGGTATACAGGGGGGCAGCCCCAGCATTTT.

The chain carries TRBV4-1 and TRBJ2-3, with 8 bases fitting TRBD2. The J segment lost 5 bases and the V segment lost 3 bases, leaving 10 bases of the junction unmatched. Germline V gives CDR1 MGHRA, CDR2 YSYEKL. This CDR3 has 16 amino acids. CDR3 protein: CASSQVNSGEGDTQYF. CDR3 bases: TGCGCCAGCAGCCAGGTCAATAGCGGGGAAGGAGATACGCAGTATTTT.

This clonotype was seen a few times. CDR3 coding DNA: TGTGCCAGCAGCCAAGTAGGGGACTACATTTTCAATGAGCAGTTCTTC. Amino acids: CASSQVGDYIFNEQFF. The chain uses TRBV4-2 and TRBJ2-1, with 7 bases fitting TRBD2. Germline assignment: CDR1 LGHNA and CDR2 YNFKEQ. The CDR3 length is 16 residues. J lost 6 bases, V lost 1 base, and 9 bases had no gene match.

This chain uses TRBV20-1 with TRBJ2-1; 14 bases fit TRBD2. There are 16 residues in the CDR3. CDR1 is DFQATT and CDR2 is SNEGSKA in the germline V gene (reference sequence). The V segment lost 1 base and the J segment 8 bases; nucleotides outside the gene matches: 7. This CDR3 reads CSARGGTSGSLYEQFF. Written as DNA, the CDR3 is TGCAGTGCTAGAGGGGGGACTAGCGGGAGCTTATATGAGCAGTTCTTC.

This clonotype was observed a few times. V usage is TRBV7-2 and J usage is TRBJ2-1; D may be TRBD2 (6 bases). Germline values: CDR1 SGHTA, CDR2 FQGNSA. V was shortened by 0 bases and J by 8 bases, with 17 bases between the two germline ends. CDR3 length: 16 amino acids. CDR3 loop: CASSLAVVAGSDEQFF. The CDR3 DNA sequence: TGTGCCAGCAGCTTAGCGGTCGTGGCGGGATCCGATGAGCAGTTCTTC.

In its sample, this clonotype was seen a few times. The DNA for the CDR3 is TGTGCCAGCAGTTTATTAAGCCGCAATGAGCAGTTCTTC. Protein product: CASSLLSRNEQFF. J is TRBJ2-1 and V is TRBV12-3 or TRBV12-4; D is unresolved. Deletions cut 2 bases from V and 6 bases from J, with 8 bases between. CDR3 length: 13 residues.

The chain combines TRBV24-1 with TRBJ1-5; D is unclear. This CDR3 spans 13 amino acids. V shed 1 base and J shed 5 bases, with 5 bases lying between them. Germline V gene data show CDR1 as KGHDR and CDR2 as SFDVKD. The CDR3 bases are TGTGCCACCAGTGATTTCGCTGATCAGCCCCAGCATTTT. It translates to CATSDFADQPQHF.

The chain is built from TRBV29-1 and TRBJ1-2, with D hard to call. From germline, CDR1 is SQVTM and CDR2 ANQGSEA. The CDR3 sequence is 13 residues long. The ends were cut back, 8 bases at V and 1 base at J, with 14 bases in the middle. The CDR3 protein is CSIPSHNNYGYTF. CDR3 sequence (DNA): TGCAGCATCCCTAGTCACAATAACTATGGCTACACCTTC. Combining the CDR3 with reference TRBV29-1 and TRBJ1-2 gives the whole variable domain SAVISQKPSRDICQRGTSLTIQCQVDSQVTMMFWYRQQPGQSLTLIATANQGSEATYESGFVIDKFPISRPNLTFSTLTVSNMSPEDSSIYLCSIPSHNNYGYTFGSGTRLTVV.

This clonotype was seen more than once but under ten times. The chain recombines TRBV4-2 with TRBJ2-3, with D perhaps TRBD2 (6 bases). CDR1 is LGHNA, CDR2 YNFKEQ, per germline. This CDR3 spans 16 amino acids. Trimming stripped 0 bases from V and 0 bases from J, with 10 bases between. The CDR3 sequence: CASSQDWGTSTDTQYF. The CDR3, as DNA: TGTGCCAGCAGCCAAGATTGGGGGACTAGCACAGATACGCAGTATTTT.

This clonotype has just a few counts. The V gene is TRBV7-9, the J gene TRBJ1-1; 7 bases align to TRBD1. The CDR3 is 17 amino acids. The germline V gene encodes CDR1 SEHNR and CDR2 FQNEAQ (reference sequence). V shed 5 bases and J 0 bases; nucleotides not matched to a gene: 12. The DNA of the CDR3 is TGTGCCAGCAGCCCACAACTGGGACAGACCATGAACACTGAAGCTTTCTTT. Protein sequence: CASSPQLGQTMNTEAFF. The full variable domain, completed using reference TRBV7-9 and TRBJ1-1, is DTGVSQNPRHKITKRGQNVTFRCDPISEHNRLYWYRQTLGQGPEFLTYFQNEAQLEKSRLLSDRFSAERPKGSFSTLEIQRTEQGDSAMYLCASSPQLGQTMNTEAFFGQGTRLTVV.

The chain has TRBV27 and TRBJ2-7; 8 positions agree with TRBD1. Per the germline V gene, CDR1 is MNHEY and CDR2 is SMNVEV (reference sequence). The CDR3 totals 15 residues. V was pared by 2 bases and J by 3 bases, with 6 bases of the junction left unmatched. The DNA of the CDR3 is TGTGCCAGCAGTTTAACCCGGACAGGGTTCTACGAGCAGTACTTC. Its protein product is CASSLTRTGFYEQYF.

The chain is built from TRBV29-1 and TRBJ2-1, with 11 bases lining up with TRBD2. Germline lookup yields CDR1 SQVTM and CDR2 ANQGSEA. Trimming took 7 bases from V and 0 from J; bases not matched to a gene: 8. There are 16 residues in the CDR3. The CDR3 loop reads CSGMDSGGVSYNEQFF. The CDR3 DNA reads as TGCAGCGGCATGGATAGCGGGGGGGTCTCCTACAATGAGCAGTTCTTC.

The genes are TRBV11-2 and TRBJ2-1; perhaps TRBD1 as D (6 bases). The CDR3 spans 13 residues. Trimming removed 5 bases from V and 7 bases from J, with 12 bases in between. CDR1 and CDR2 (germline): SGHAT, FQNNGV. The CDR3 sequence is CASSGPTGNEQFF. The CDR3 nucleotides read TGTGCCAGCAGCGGACCTACAGGGAATGAGCAGTTCTTC. The complete variable domain, with remaining parts taken from reference TRBV11-2 and TRBJ2-1, reads EAGVAQSPRYKIIEKRQSVAFWCNPISGHATLYWYQQILGQGPKLLIQFQNNGVVDDSQLPKDRFSAERLKGVDSTLKIQPAKLEDSAVYLCASSGPTGNEQFFGPGTRLTVL.

This rearrangement joins TRBV25-1 to TRBJ2-5; D is possibly TRBD1 (5 bases). The CDR3 is made up of 13 amino acids. Deletions cut 3 bases from V and 1 base from J, with 6 bases between. Looked up from germline, CDR1 is MGHDK and CDR2 is SYGVNS. The CDR3 DNA reads as TGTGCCAGCAGTGACAGGGTCCAAGAGACCCAGTACTTC. As protein: CASSDRVQETQYF.

This sequence joins TRBV24-1 and TRBJ2-1; a possible D gene is TRBD2 (5 bases). The CDR3 is made up of 19 amino acids. V lost 6 bases to trimming and J lost 0 bases, with 23 bases between them. Germline CDR1 is KGHDR and CDR2 is SFDVKD. This chain's CDR3 is CATSPPGGDAAFSYNEQFF. The CDR3 bases are TGTGCCACCAGTCCCCCTGGAGGTGATGCGGCGTTCTCCTACAATGAGCAGTTCTTC.

This chain connects TRBV4-1 to TRBJ1-1; D unclear. Trimming removed 3 bases from V and 8 bases from J, with 10 bases in between. The CDR3 loop spans 12 amino acids. The V gene's germline CDR1 is MGHRA and CDR2 YSYEKL. Here the CDR3 DNA reads TGCGCCAGCAGCCACACGAATTTCGAAGCTTTCTTT. Translating it yields CASSHTNFEAFF.

This clonotype has more than one count but fewer than ten. V and J are TRBV27 and TRBJ2-1, with 7 positions matching TRBD2. Unmatched junction bases numbered 11, after V lost 6 bases and J lost 0 bases. This CDR3 is built from 17 residues. The germline gives CDR1 MNHEY, CDR2 SMNVEV (reference sequence). CDR3 sequence reads: CASSPGLGESSYNEQFF. The CDR3 DNA is TGTGCCAGCAGCCCCGGACTAGGTGAAAGCTCCTACAATGAGCAGTTCTTC.

V is TRBV4-1 and J is TRBJ1-2; 8 nucleotides match TRBD1. CDR1 and CDR2 from the germline V gene are MGHRA and YSYEKL. The CDR3 length is 14 residues. Unmatched junction bases numbered 4, after V lost 3 bases and J lost 4 bases. CDR3 loop: CASSHPDRVYGYTF. The CDR3, as DNA: TGCGCCAGCAGCCACCCGGACAGGGTCTATGGCTACACCTTC.

This clonotype was seen just once. The gene calls are TRBV12-3 or TRBV12-4 and TRBJ1-1; a weak D match, TRBD1 (6 bases). V lost 1 base to trimming and J lost 3 bases, with 24 bases between them. CDR3 length: 19 residues. The chain's CDR3 is CASSLGGGRGGRADTEAFF. For the CDR3, the DNA is TGTGCCAGCAGTTTAGGGGGTGGGCGAGGGGGTAGGGCCGACACTGAAGCTTTCTTT.

The CDR3 DNA reads TGTGCCAGCAGTTTGGGGAATCTAGCGGGAGACTACAATGAGCAGTTCTTC. The encoded protein is CASSLGNLAGDYNEQFF. V usage is TRBV12-3 or TRBV12-4 and J usage is TRBJ2-1; 10 bases are shared with TRBD2. The CDR3 has 17 amino acids. J was trimmed by 3 bases and V by 3 bases; bases with no gene match: 8.